This T cell receptor (beta chain) derives from a study of tumor-infiltrating lymphocytes in primary liver carcinoma. Study overall: Tumor lesions were T1-T3 N0M0 and spanned roughly 4 to 11 cm. Findings and limits, study-wide: Tumor-adjacent and tumor-blood pairs showed less overlap than tumor region pairs.

This CDR3 has 14 residues. After removal of 3 bases from V and 5 bases from J, the junction contained 5 bases not matched to a gene. Extraction of RNA together with DNA used roughly 20-33 mg of unsorted bulk tissue. The authors made TCR beta cDNA from 400 to 600 ng total RNA with a constant-region primer. Modified slightly, ARM-PCR produced TCR beta libraries over three nested multiplex PCR rounds. With TRBV1-TRBV30 forward primers and a C-beta reverse primer, the first two PCR rounds were run for nine to eleven cycles each. TCRdb reprocessed the multiplex PCR reads via MiXCR and lists one record per CDR3 protein. The sample shows roughly 120,000 distinct CDR3 sequences, 55% to 65% of them seen only once. This clonotype occurred many times. What it binds is not known.

This sequence was found in a woman aged 55-70 years with primary liver carcinoma and hepatitis B virus infection. The specimen sequenced was liver tumor tissue from sampling region 1. Indicated subset: tumor region T1, superior pole. The genes are TRBV12-3 or TRBV12-4 and TRBJ1-1, with TRBD1 identical over 8 bases. This CDR3 reads CASSFQGARTEAFF. CDR3 sequence (DNA): TGTGCCAGCAGTTTTCAGGGGGCGAGGACTGAAGCTTTCTTT.